The 28 T cell receptor beta chains presented below share a single source sample, sequenced in a study of shared clonotypes between healthy human individuals. Only CD45RO-negative cells positively selected for CCR7 counted as naive CD8 cells, so terminally differentiated effector memory CD45RA+ cells were excluded. The assay was immunoSEQ multiplex PCR, and TCRdb's table has in-frame clones only and misses some. The sample lists about 2.2 million clones; just over 90% were seen once. Sequencing input: naive CD8+ T cells from PBMCs. These receptors all stem from a young man in good health. Some clones in this sample may be carry-over from other donors' samples.

V is TRBV5-8 and J is TRBJ1-2; D remains ambiguous. This CDR3 spans 13 amino acids. V lost 2 bases and J 12 bases, leaving 17 bases between the germline ends. The V gene's germline CDR1 is SGHTS and CDR2 YDEGEE. The CDR3 nucleotides are TGTGCCAGCAGCTTAAAGATCGTTTACGGCCACACCTTC. Amino acids: CASSLKIVYGHTF.

The chain carries TRBV6-4 and TRBJ2-3, with a weak D call TRBD2 (5 bases). CDR1 is MRHNA, CDR2 SNTAGT, per germline. This CDR3 contains 16 residues. V lost 0 bases, J lost 2 bases, and 12 bases lay in between. This chain's CDR3 is CASSDSRGRDTDTQYF. DNA for the CDR3: TGTGCCAGCAGTGACTCGAGAGGGCGAGACACAGATACGCAGTATTTT.

The J gene is TRBJ1-1, the V gene TRBV19; D call uncertain. Germline V gene data show CDR1 as LNHDA and CDR2 as SQIVND (reference sequence). The CDR3 sequence is 16 residues long. Between the trimmed V and J ends, which lost 6 bases and 4 bases, there was a span of 21 bases. DNA of the CDR3: TGTGCCAGTAGACCGTTTAGTACGAGGGCGGGCACTGAAGCTTTCTTT. Amino acid sequence: CASRPFSTRAGTEAFF.

This chain uses TRBV4-2 with TRBJ2-3, with D perhaps given as TRBD1 or TRBD2 (5 bases each). Germline-derived CDR1 and CDR2 are LGHNA and YNFKEQ. V was cut by 2 bases and J by 2 bases, with 14 bases left in between. The CDR3 sequence is 16 residues long. The CDR3 DNA is TGTGCCAGCAGCCAATTAACGGGACCGCCCACAGATACGCAGTATTTT. This translates into CASSQLTGPPTDTQYF.

The chain employs TRBV7-8 and TRBJ1-2; a possible D gene is TRBD1 (5 bases). Germline CDR1 and CDR2: SGHVS and FQNEAQ. Trimming took 1 base from V and 8 from J, leaving 17 bases between them. This CDR3 comprises 15 residues. CDR3 in amino acids: CASSLVGQGLAGYTF. In DNA, the CDR3 is TGTGCCAGCAGCTTAGTAGGGCAGGGCCTAGCCGGCTACACCTTC.

V usage is TRBV4-1 and J usage is TRBJ2-7; D may correspond to TRBD1 or TRBD2 (7 bases each). CDR1 and CDR2 (germline): MGHRA, YSYEKL. The V end was cut by 8 bases, the J end by 4 bases, with 18 bases between. The CDR3 totals 14 residues. The CDR3 here is CASAGDSGSYEQYF. CDR3 coding DNA: TGCGCCAGCGCGGGGGACAGTGGGTCGTACGAGCAGTACTTC.

The rearrangement links TRBV5-5 to TRBJ2-6; no clear D. Germline V gene sequence: CDR1 SGHKS, CDR2 YYEKEE (reference sequence). The CDR3 covers 16 residues. V was pared by 3 bases and J by 0 bases, with 10 bases between. CDR3: CASSSPPPSGANVLTF. The CDR3 bases are TGTGCCAGCAGCTCCCCGCCGCCCTCTGGGGCCAACGTCCTGACTTTC.

The V call is TRBV7-2, the J call TRBJ2-7; D is unresolved. The CDR3 loop spans 11 amino acids. V lost 4 bases and J lost 7, with 8 bases in between. The V gene's germline CDR1 is SGHTA and CDR2 FQGNSA. CDR3 DNA: TGTGCCAGCAGCTGGCTCGCGGAGCAGTACTTC. Its protein product is CASSWLAEQYF. Full variable domain (outside the CDR3, taken from reference TRBV7-2 and TRBJ2-7): GAGVSQSPSNKVTEKGKDVELRCDPISGHTALYWYRQSLGQGLEFLIYFQGNSAPDKSGLPSDRFSAERTGGSVSTLTIQRTQQEDSAVYLCASSWLAEQYFGPGTRLTVT.

About this clone itself: The sample has other DNA sequences that encode this CDR3 too. The V gene is TRBV29-1, the J gene TRBJ2-7; D gene unclear. Germline CDR1 SQVTM, CDR2 ANQGSEA. Trimming left V 5 bases short and J 3 bases short, with 8 bases between. The length of the CDR3 is 11 residues. CDR3 residues: CSVLSYYEQYF. For the CDR3, the DNA is TGCAGCGTTCTCAGTTACTACGAGCAGTACTTC.

The chain combines TRBV28 with TRBJ1-5, with no clear D. CDR1 and CDR2 from the germline V gene are MDHEN and SYDVKM. V shed 6 bases and J shed 0 bases, with 9 bases lying between them. The CDR3 extends over 14 amino acids. CDR3 in amino acids: CASRGSDSNQPQHF. Written as DNA, the CDR3 is TGTGCCAGCAGGGGGTCCGATAGCAATCAGCCCCAGCATTTT.

The V and J genes are TRBV27 and TRBJ1-1; tentative D call: TRBD1 (6 bases). Trimming cost V 6 bases and J 2 bases, with 19 bases left between them. Germline CDR1 and CDR2: MNHEY and SMNVEV (reference sequence). The CDR3 extends over 16 amino acids. The CDR3 here is CASSSLAGEGNTEAFF. The CDR3 coding sequence is TGTGCCAGCAGCTCGCTGGCAGGGGAGGGTAACACTGAAGCTTTCTTT.

The rearrangement uses TRBV5-1 and TRBJ2-1, with no clear D. Deletions cut 0 bases from V and 2 bases from J, with 3 bases between. This CDR3 spans 13 amino acids. CDR1 SGHRS and CDR2 YFSETQ come from the germline V gene. CDR3 sequence: CASSLETYNEQFF. The DNA for the CDR3 is TGCGCCAGCAGCTTGGAAACCTACAATGAGCAGTTCTTC.

This rearrangement joins TRBV19 to TRBJ1-1; D is uncertain. The ends were cut back, 5 bases at V and 2 bases at J, with 18 bases in the middle. Germline-derived CDR1 and CDR2 are LNHDA and SQIVND (reference sequence). The CDR3 is 16 residues long. The CDR3, as DNA: TGTGCCAGTAGTTCCCCGACGGAGTCGGAAAACACTGAAGCTTTCTTT. This translates into CASSSPTESENTEAFF.

The chain employs TRBV7-9 and TRBJ2-4, with 11 nucleotides matching TRBD2. V dropped 5 bases and J dropped 3; count of bases not matched to a gene: 9. The CDR3 is 17 amino acids. Looked up from germline, CDR1 is SEHNR and CDR2 is FQNEAQ (reference sequence). DNA of the CDR3: TGTGCCAGCAGCGCACCACTAGCGGGAGATGGCAAAAACATTCAGTACTTC. It specifies CASSAPLAGDGKNIQYF.

This chain uses TRBV2 with TRBJ2-1; D is perhaps TRBD2 (6 bases). This CDR3 region has 16 residues. V was trimmed by 4 bases and J by 10 bases, leaving 23 bases between them. Germline CDR1 is SNHLY and CDR2 is FYNNEI. The chain's CDR3 is CASSVVRDGSAREQFF. CDR3 DNA: TGTGCCAGCAGTGTAGTTAGGGACGGGAGCGCGCGGGAGCAGTTCTTC.

The rearrangement links TRBV7-6 to TRBJ1-2; D unclear. Germline assignment: CDR1 SGHVS and CDR2 FNYEAQ. This CDR3 region has 16 residues. V was pared by 0 bases and J by 5 bases, with 16 bases between. CDR3 sequence (DNA): TGTGCCAGCAGCTTAGCGACTCCCGGTCGTGCTTATGGCTACACCTTC. Its protein is CASSLATPGRAYGYTF.

The chain employs TRBV7-9 and TRBJ1-1; D is unclear. There are 15 residues in the CDR3. The ends were cut back, 0 bases at V and 6 bases at J, with 14 bases in the middle. Germline V lookup: CDR1 SEHNR, CDR2 FQNEAQ (reference sequence). CDR3 protein: CASSLAQVGLAEAFF. The DNA of the CDR3 is TGTGCCAGCAGCTTAGCGCAAGTAGGGCTGGCTGAAGCTTTCTTT.

The CDR3 reads CASSLGASGTESYEQYF. The CDR3 DNA reads TGCGCCAGCAGCTTGGGGGCTAGCGGGACTGAATCCTACGAGCAGTACTTC. The chain combines TRBV5-1 with TRBJ2-7; TRBD2 aligns across 9 bases. Germline V gene sequence: CDR1 SGHRS, CDR2 YFSETQ. Trimming at V came to 0 bases and at J to 1 base, leaving 8 bases not matched to a gene. The CDR3 loop spans 17 amino acids. The whole variable domain, remainder taken from reference TRBV5-1 and TRBJ2-7, is KAGVTQTPRYLIKTRGQQVTLSCSPISGHRSVSWYQQTPGQGLQFLFEYFSETQRNKGNFPGRFSGRQFSNSRSEMNVSTLELGDSALYLCASSLGASGTESYEQYFGPGTRLTVT.

Details on this clone: The sample carries other DNA sequences with the same CDR3. The genes are TRBV13 and TRBJ2-7; the D is unclear. Looked up from germline, CDR1 is PRHDT and CDR2 is FYEKMQ (reference sequence). The V end was cut by 3 bases, the J end by 4 bases, with 10 bases between. The CDR3 runs 13 residues. CDR3 residues: CASSFGRSYEQYF. Written as DNA, the CDR3 is TGTGCCAGCAGCTTTGGGCGGAGTTACGAGCAGTACTTC.

This chain connects TRBV27 to TRBJ2-7; tentatively, D is TRBD2 (7 bases). CDR3 length: 16 amino acids. Looked up from germline, CDR1 is MNHEY and CDR2 is SMNVEV (reference sequence). V lost 0 bases, J lost 2 bases, and 14 bases lay in between. CDR3 region: CASSLSMGAGAYEQYF. CDR3 DNA sequence: TGTGCCAGCAGTTTATCGATGGGGGCGGGGGCCTACGAGCAGTACTTC.

V is TRBV30 and J is TRBJ1-2, with 8 positions matching TRBD1. From germline, CDR1 is GTSNPN and CDR2 SVGIG (reference sequence). With V trimmed by 7 bases and J by 1 base, 8 bases remained unmatched. CDR3 length: 14 residues. The CDR3 loop reads CASIGQGLNYGYTF. The CDR3 DNA reads as TGTGCCTCCATCGGACAGGGCCTTAACTATGGCTACACCTTC.

The rearrangement links TRBV25-1 to TRBJ2-1; 12 positions match TRBD2. After removal of 3 bases from V and 8 bases from J, the junction contained 11 bases not matched to a gene. This CDR3 has 17 residues. CDR1 and CDR2 from the germline V gene are MGHDK and SYGVNS. The CDR3 protein is CASSDRASGRGFYEQFF. The CDR3 coding sequence is TGTGCCAGCAGTGACAGGGCTAGCGGGAGGGGGTTCTATGAGCAGTTCTTC.

As regards this clone: Other DNA sequences from this sample encode an identical CDR3 as well. The chain has TRBV28 and TRBJ2-1, with TRBD2 matching 10 bases. The germline gives CDR1 MDHEN, CDR2 SYDVKM. The CDR3 extends over 15 amino acids. The junction had 2 bases not matched to a gene; V was cut back by 2 bases and J by 4 bases. The CDR3 coding sequence is TGTGCCAGCAGTTTAATAGCGGGAGGTTACAATGAGCAGTTCTTC. This codes for CASSLIAGGYNEQFF.

The genes are TRBV27 and TRBJ2-7, with D possibly TRBD1 on 5 matching bases. The CDR3 contains 13 residues. The germline gives CDR1 MNHEY, CDR2 SMNVEV (reference sequence). With 2 bases removed from V and 6 bases from J, the gap between germline ends came to 11 bases. The CDR3 loop is CASSLLADSEQYF. CDR3 bases: TGTGCCAGCAGTTTACTGGCAGACAGCGAGCAGTACTTC.

J is TRBJ2-2 and V is TRBV7-7; D not resolved. Trimming took off 1 base at V and 3 bases at J, with 6 bases between the two ends. The germline CDR1 and CDR2 sequences are SSHAT and FNYEAQ (reference sequence). The CDR3 covers 14 residues. The DNA of the CDR3 is TGTGCCAGCAGCTTAGAATCATACACCGGGGAGCTGTTTTTT. Encoded protein: CASSLESYTGELFF.

This chain connects TRBV27 to TRBJ2-1, with 10 nucleotides matching TRBD2. The CDR3 spans 14 residues. V lost 5 bases, J lost 5 bases, and 3 bases stayed unmatched. CDR1 and CDR2 (germline): MNHEY, SMNVEV (reference sequence). CDR3 residues: CASSVAGGHNEQFF. CDR3 in DNA: TGTGCCAGCAGTGTAGCGGGAGGACACAATGAGCAGTTCTTC.

This sequence joins TRBV4-1 and TRBJ2-2; 11 bases match TRBD2. The V segment lost 0 bases and the J segment 6 bases; nucleotides outside the gene matches: 6. The CDR3 is made up of 17 amino acids. Germline CDR1 is MGHRA and CDR2 is YSYEKL. The CDR3 loop is CASSQDRSGRAPGELFF. The DNA for the CDR3 is TGCGCCAGCAGCCAAGATCGTAGCGGGAGGGCCCCCGGGGAGCTGTTTTTT.

The V and J genes are TRBV28 and TRBJ1-1, with 9 nucleotides matching TRBD1. The germline gives CDR1 MDHEN, CDR2 SYDVKM. The length of the CDR3 is 14 residues. Unmatched junction bases numbered 13, after V lost 6 bases and J lost 11 bases. This CDR3 is CASSSPGQGPEAFF. CDR3 nucleotides: TGTGCCAGCAGCTCACCGGGACAGGGCCCCGAGGCTTTCTTT.